A selection of T cell receptor beta chains follows, all from one sample in a study of T cell changes during pregnancy in multiple sclerosis. Profiling relied on immunoSEQ multiplex PCR, and the TCRdb table lists in-frame clones only, not all of them. The sample lists around 63,000 clones, around nine tenths occurring once. The starting material was peripheral blood, obtained in the third trimester of pregnancy. The receptors were gathered from a female donor in good health, enrolled as a control in a pregnancy study. Both conserved end residues are part of each CDR3. A D gene is named only where the DNA matches it firmly. Expanded clones are given a class, and other clones once, few, many or no size at all.

J gene	V gene	D gene	clone size	CDR3 protein	CDR3 DNA
TRBJ1-2	TRBV29-1	TRBD1	once	CSVEVGQGDYGYTF	TGCAGCGTTGAAGTGGGACAGGGGGACTATGGCTACACCTTC
TRBJ2-1	TRBV6-6	TRBD2	-	CASSAGTSGPIGQFF	TGTGCCAGCAGCGCCGGGACTAGCGGCCCCATTGGGCAGTTCTTC
TRBJ2-2	TRBV5-8	TRBD1	-	CASSLMTGARADTGELFF	TGTGCCAGCAGCTTGATGACAGGGGCGAGGGCCGACACCGGGGAGCTGTTTTTT
TRBJ2-5	TRBV5-1	-	-	CASSSSGDGTQYF	TGCGCCAGCAGCTCGAGCGGTGACGGGACCCAGTACTTC
TRBJ2-3	TRBV7-6	TRBD2	-	CASSLVRTSGRATDTQYF	TGTGCCAGCAGCTTAGTGCGGACTAGCGGGAGGGCCACAGATACGCAGTATTTT
TRBJ2-1	TRBV4-3	TRBD2	-	CASSQVGLAGAEQFF	TGCGCCAGCAGCCAAGTGGGACTAGCGGGGGCTGAGCAGTTCTTC
TRBJ2-1	TRBV7-9	TRBD2	-	CASLRAGTSEANEQFF	TGTGCCAGTCTGCGGGCCGGGACTAGCGAGGCAAATGAGCAGTTCTTC
TRBJ2-1	TRBV14	-	-	CASSQVNYYNEQFF	TGTGCCAGCAGCCAAGTAAACTACTACAATGAGCAGTTCTTC
TRBJ2-5	TRBV5-6	-	-	CASSLASRETQYF	TGTGCCAGCAGCTTGGCTAGCCGGGAGACCCAGTACTTC
TRBJ2-3	TRBV13	-	-	CASSLRRDGVTDTQYF	TGTGCCAGCAGCTTAAGGAGGGACGGGGTCACAGATACGCAGTATTTT
TRBJ1-2	TRBV11-3	TRBD1	-	CASSALVAGRGINGYTF	TGTGCCAGCAGCGCCTTAGTGGCCGGCAGGGGGATCAATGGCTACACCTTC
TRBJ2-1	TRBV5-4	TRBD2	-	CASSPGGGARAGEQFF	TGTGCCAGCAGCCCCGGGGGGGGCGCACGGGCGGGTGAGCAGTTCTTC
TRBJ2-5	TRBV19	TRBD2	-	CASRARGAGAQETQYF	TGTGCCAGTAGGGCCCGAGGAGCGGGGGCCCAAGAGACCCAGTACTTC
TRBJ2-1	TRBV29-1	-	-	CSVGGSSYNEQFF	TGCAGCGTTGGTGGGAGCTCCTACAATGAGCAGTTCTTC
TRBJ2-2	TRBV7-2	TRBD1	-	CASSLRQGDTGELFF	TGTGCCAGCAGCTTGCGACAGGGTGACACCGGGGAGCTGTTTTTT
TRBJ1-4	TRBV27	-	once	CASRSGATNEKLFF	TGTGCCAGCAGGTCAGGGGCCACTAATGAAAAACTGTTTTTT
TRBJ1-4	TRBV5-6	-	-	CASSLDGQSIEKLFF	TGTGCCAGCAGCTTAGACGGACAGTCGATTGAAAAACTGTTTTTT
TRBJ2-1	TRBV7-9	TRBD2	-	CASSLETSLDDEQFF	TGTGCCAGCAGCTTAGAGACTAGCTTGGATGATGAGCAGTTCTTC
TRBJ2-3	TRBV5-4	TRBD2	few	CASSQRGYSSTDTQYF	TGTGCCAGCAGCCAGCGGGGCTACTCTAGCACAGATACGCAGTATTTT
TRBJ1-6	TRBV28	TRBD1	-	CASSLYGTGKGPLHF	TGTGCCAGCAGTTTGTATGGGACAGGGAAGGGACCCCTCCACTTT
TRBJ2-7	TRBV4-2	TRBD2	-	CASSQQLAGVNEQYF	TGTGCCAGCAGCCAGCAACTAGCGGGAGTAAACGAGCAGTACTTC
TRBJ2-5	TRBV5-5	TRBD1	-	CASSLLNRGQETQYF	TGTGCCAGCAGCTTGCTAAACAGGGGGCAAGAGACCCAGTACTTC
TRBJ1-2	TRBV12-5	-	-	CASGQANYGYTF	TGTGCTAGTGGACAGGCTAACTATGGCTACACCTTC
TRBJ1-1	TRBV6-5	TRBD1	-	CASSNSGTALNTEAFF	TGTGCCAGCAGTAACTCCGGGACAGCGCTGAACACTGAAGCTTTCTTT
TRBJ2-3	TRBV9	-	-	CASSPTGSPTDTQYF	TGTGCCAGCAGCCCTACCGGGTCACCCACAGATACGCAGTATTTT
TRBJ2-7	TRBV12-5	-	-	CASGLAPGAVNEQYF	TGTGCTAGTGGGTTGGCCCCGGGAGCCGTGAACGAGCAGTACTTC
TRBJ2-7	TRBV5-4	-	-	CASKKGGDSKTEQYF	TGTGCCAGCAAAAAAGGGGGGGACTCTAAGACCGAGCAGTACTTC
TRBJ2-3	TRBV4-1	TRBD2	-	CASSQGGEGLAYYTDTQYF	TGCGCCAGCAGCCAAGGAGGGGAGGGACTAGCCTACTACACAGATACGCAGTATTTT
TRBJ2-1	TRBV14	TRBD2	-	CASSQMTSGSHNEQFF	TGTGCCAGCAGCCAAATGACTAGCGGGAGCCACAATGAGCAGTTCTTC
TRBJ2-1	TRBV9	TRBD2	-	CASSAQPGLAGGQFF	TGTGCCAGCAGCGCCCAACCGGGACTAGCGGGGGGGCAGTTCTTC
TRBJ2-3	TRBV25-1	TRBD1	-	CASSESRTGAGDTQYF	TGTGCCAGCAGTGAATCAAGGACAGGCGCAGGGGATACGCAGTATTTT
TRBJ1-1	TRBV18	-	-	CASSPQSSEAFF	TGTGCCAGCTCACCACAGAGTTCTGAAGCTTTCTTT
TRBJ1-4	TRBV19	-	-	CASSMGRSNEKLFF	TGTGCCAGTAGTATGGGCCGGTCTAATGAAAAACTGTTTTTT
TRBJ2-5	TRBV5-5	TRBD2	-	CASSLNSGGAETQYF	TGTGCCAGCAGCTTGAATAGCGGGGGGGCCGAGACCCAGTACTTC
TRBJ2-5	TRBV25-1	-	-	CASSPGQGSMTQYF	TGTGCCAGCAGTCCCGGACAAGGGTCGATGACCCAGTACTTC
TRBJ2-1	TRBV28	TRBD1	once	CASSLDRENEQFF	TGTGCCAGCAGTTTAGACAGGGAGAATGAGCAGTTCTTC
TRBJ1-5	TRBV7-2	-	-	CASSRDPGSNQPQHF	TGTGCCAGCAGCCGCGACCCAGGAAGCAATCAGCCCCAGCATTTT
TRBJ2-1	TRBV10-3	TRBD2	-	CAITGLAGEGEQFF	TGTGCCATCACTGGACTAGCGGGAGAGGGTGAGCAGTTCTTC
TRBJ2-3	TRBV19	TRBD1	-	CASTDQGTGPDTQYF	TGTGCCAGTACCGACCAGGGGACAGGGCCAGATACGCAGTATTTT
TRBJ1-2	TRBV19	TRBD1	-	CASSIMGQGRLNYGYTF	TGTGCCAGTAGTATCATGGGACAGGGCCGCCTCAACTATGGCTACACCTTC
TRBJ1-3	TRBV9	TRBD1	-	CASSPFGTGMNTIYF	TGTGCCAGCAGCCCTTTCGGGACAGGGATGAACACCATATATTTT
TRBJ2-7	TRBV4-3	-	-	CASSQGGSGLIEQYF	TGCGCCAGCAGCCAAGGGGGATCAGGGCTCATCGAGCAGTACTTC
TRBJ2-2	TRBV11-3	-	-	CASSSLRTGELFF	TGTGCCAGCAGCTCCCTACGCACCGGGGAGCTGTTTTTT
TRBJ2-1	TRBV11-2	TRBD2	once	CASSFRSGGDEQFF	TGTGCCAGCAGCTTCCGTTCGGGGGGGGATGAGCAGTTCTTC
TRBJ2-6	TRBV5-4	-	-	CASSFRQVTSGANVLTF	TGTGCCAGCAGCTTTCGGCAGGTCACCTCTGGGGCCAACGTCCTGACTTTC
TRBJ2-3	TRBV5-4	TRBD2	-	CASRGSGTSFADTQYF	TGTGCCAGCAGGGGGTCTGGGACTAGTTTTGCAGATACGCAGTATTTT
TRBJ2-1	TRBV18	TRBD2	-	CASSPVASGRANEQFF	TGTGCCAGCTCACCAGTAGCTAGCGGGAGGGCGAATGAGCAGTTCTTC
TRBJ2-3	TRBV7-9	-	-	CASTRGATPGDTQYF	TGTGCCAGCACCCGGGGGGCCACCCCTGGGGATACGCAGTATTTT
TRBJ2-7	TRBV5-1	TRBD2	once	CASSPGTTFSYEQYF	TGCGCCAGCAGCCCCGGGACTACCTTCTCCTACGAGCAGTACTTC
TRBJ2-7	TRBV11-2	-	-	CASSLERTAEQYF	TGTGCCAGCAGCTTAGAAAGGACAGCCGAGCAGTACTTC
TRBJ1-2	TRBV6-1	TRBD1	-	CASRDRGNYGYTF	TGTGCCAGCAGGGACAGGGGTAACTATGGCTACACCTTC
TRBJ2-5	TRBV4-2	TRBD2	-	CASSLGTSGQETQYF	TGTGCCAGCAGCCTCGGGACTAGCGGACAAGAGACCCAGTACTTC
TRBJ1-1	TRBV29-1	TRBD1	-	CSVNRGGTEAFF	TGCAGCGTGAACAGGGGCGGCACTGAAGCTTTCTTT
TRBJ2-7	TRBV2	-	once	CASSPNSYEQYF	TGTGCCAGCAGTCCAAACTCCTACGAGCAGTACTTC
TRBJ2-1	TRBV10-3	TRBD2	-	CAISETSGAYNEQFF	TGTGCCATCAGTGAGACTAGCGGGGCCTACAATGAGCAGTTCTTC
TRBJ2-4	TRBV6-5	TRBD2	-	CASSPERGDNIQYF	TGTGCCAGCAGTCCCGAACGGGGGGATAACATTCAGTACTTC
TRBJ2-1	TRBV13	-	-	CASSFVRNEQFF	TGTGCCAGCAGCTTCGTTCGCAATGAGCAGTTCTTC
TRBJ1-5	TRBV30	TRBD1	-	CAWSYLHRGAQHF	TGTGCCTGGAGTTACCTACACAGGGGGGCCCAGCATTTT
TRBJ2-5	TRBV11-3	TRBD2	-	CASSFGGRGETQYF	TGTGCCAGCAGCTTTGGCGGGAGGGGAGAGACCCAGTACTTC
TRBJ1-5	TRBV14	-	-	CASSQGRGQPQHF	TGTGCCAGCAGCCAAGGGCGCGGTCAGCCCCAGCATTTT